These T cell receptor beta chains were read from a single sample in a study of blood T cells in healthy people across ages. TCRdb processed the 5' RACE reads anew with MiXCR; each CDR3 protein has one entry. The sample has around 500,000 distinct CDR3 sequences, about 45% seen once; the top ten hold just under 25%. Material for sequencing was blood. Receptors originate from a man older than 75 in good health. Both conserved end residues are part of each CDR3. Each record gives: D gene, V gene, clone size, J gene, CDR3 protein, CDR3 DNA. A D gene is named only where the DNA matches it firmly. Size tells how often a clone was seen (once, few, many) or the class of an expanded clone, and some rows leave it out.

D: .; V: TRBV10-3; size: .; J: TRBJ2-3; CDR3: CAISEPVGTDTQYF; DNA: TGTGCCATCAGTGAGCCTGTTGGCACAGATACGCAGTATTTT
D: .; V: TRBV12-3/TRBV12-4; size: .; J: TRBJ2-7; CDR3: CASRFGGSHDEQYF; DNA: TGTGCCAGCAGGTTCGGGGGTAGCCACGACGAGCAGTACTTC
D: .; V: TRBV4-1; size: few; J: TRBJ1-5; CDR3: CASSQEGWASQPQHF; DNA: TGCGCCAGCAGCCAAGAGGGGTGGGCCAGTCAGCCCCAGCATTTT
D: TRBD1; V: TRBV20-1; size: .; J: TRBJ1-6; CDR3: CSARVQTGDSPLHF; DNA: TGCAGTGCTAGAGTGCAGACAGGGGATTCACCCCTCCACTTT
D: .; V: TRBV5-4; size: .; J: TRBJ2-7; CDR3: CASSPSDRATYEQYF; DNA: TGTGCCAGCAGCCCGTCGGACAGAGCGACCTACGAGCAGTACTTC
D: .; V: TRBV6-5; size: many; J: TRBJ2-1; CDR3: CASRLYPRGGNEQFF; DNA: TGTGCCAGCAGACTCTATCCCCGGGGAGGCAATGAGCAGTTCTTC
D: TRBD2; V: TRBV5-1; size: .; J: TRBJ2-7; CDR3: CASSPAGRLYEQYF; DNA: TGCGCCAGCAGCCCAGCGGGACGACTCTACGAGCAGTACTTC
D: .; V: TRBV4-1; size: .; J: TRBJ1-1; CDR3: CASSQDGTLNTEAFF; DNA: TGCGCCAGCAGCCAAGATGGGACACTGAACACTGAAGCTTTCTTT
D: .; V: TRBV20-1; size: .; J: TRBJ2-7; CDR3: CSAEKGEASSYEQYF; DNA: TGCAGTGCTGAGAAAGGTGAGGCCAGCTCCTACGAGCAGTACTTC
D: .; V: TRBV7-2; size: .; J: TRBJ1-1; CDR3: CASSPATGVNTEAFF; DNA: TGTGCCAGCAGCCCTGCGACAGGAGTCAACACTGAAGCTTTCTTT
D: .; V: TRBV12-3/TRBV12-4; size: .; J: TRBJ2-5; CDR3: CASSITTANQETQYF; DNA: TGTGCCAGCAGTATAACGACAGCAAACCAAGAGACCCAGTACTTC
D: TRBD1; V: TRBV28; size: .; J: TRBJ2-6; CDR3: CASSFRLRTGTSGANVLTF; DNA: TGTGCCAGCAGTTTTCGTCTAAGGACAGGGACTTCTGGGGCCAACGTCCTGACTTTC
D: .; V: TRBV12-3/TRBV12-4; size: .; J: TRBJ1-2; CDR3: CASSRYGQSNYGYTF; DNA: TGTGCCAGCAGTCGCTATGGACAGTCAAACTATGGCTACACCTTC
D: .; V: TRBV7-9; size: few; J: TRBJ1-2; CDR3: CASSLRGVNYGYTF; DNA: TGTGCCAGCAGTTTACGAGGAGTGAACTATGGCTACACCTTC
D: .; V: TRBV29-1; size: few; J: TRBJ1-1; CDR3: CSVDRGTLNTEAFF; DNA: TGCAGCGTTGATAGGGGGACACTGAACACTGAAGCTTTCTTT
D: TRBD2; V: TRBV29-1; size: many; J: TRBJ2-5; CDR3: CSVQTSGEETQYF; DNA: TGCAGCGTTCAGACTAGCGGAGAAGAGACCCAGTACTTC
D: .; V: TRBV12-3/TRBV12-4; size: .; J: TRBJ2-3; CDR3: CASRFSRLRADTQYF; DNA: TGTGCCAGCAGGTTTTCCAGACTCAGGGCAGATACGCAGTATTTT
D: TRBD2; V: TRBV4-3; size: .; J: TRBJ2-1; CDR3: CASSQEATLAGRYNEQFF; DNA: TGCGCCAGCAGCCAAGAGGCAACGCTAGCGGGACGATACAATGAGCAGTTCTTC
D: TRBD2; V: TRBV28; size: .; J: TRBJ2-7; CDR3: CAGSIAGGPLYEQYF; DNA: TGTGCCGGCAGCATAGCGGGAGGACCTCTCTACGAGCAGTACTTC
D: .; V: TRBV6-2/TRBV6-3; size: .; J: TRBJ2-1; CDR3: CASRYRVWNEQFF; DNA: TGTGCCAGCAGGTACAGGGTCTGGAATGAGCAGTTCTTC
D: TRBD2; V: TRBV29-1; size: few; J: TRBJ2-1; CDR3: CSVFRVAGEQFF; DNA: TGCAGCGTTTTTAGGGTAGCGGGTGAGCAGTTCTTC
D: .; V: TRBV25-1; size: few; J: TRBJ2-3; CDR3: CASIPPVTDTQYF; DNA: TGTGCCAGCATCCCTCCCGTGACAGATACGCAGTATTTT
D: .; V: TRBV7-2; size: .; J: TRBJ2-3; CDR3: CASSPRWEDTQYF; DNA: TGTGCCAGCAGCCCCCGGTGGGAAGATACGCAGTATTTT
D: .; V: TRBV2; size: .; J: TRBJ2-5; CDR3: CASSEEGGGEETQYF; DNA: TGTGCCAGCAGTGAAGAGGGTGGGGGCGAGGAGACCCAGTACTTC
D: TRBD1; V: TRBV4-1; size: .; J: TRBJ2-2; CDR3: CASSPSWTGDDTGELFF; DNA: TGCGCCAGCAGCCCCTCCTGGACAGGGGATGACACCGGGGAGCTGTTTTTT
D: .; V: TRBV20-1; size: .; J: TRBJ1-2; CDR3: CSATYGYTF; DNA: TGCAGTGCTACCTATGGCTACACCTTC
D: TRBD2; V: TRBV20-1; size: .; J: TRBJ2-1; CDR3: CSVRNSGRAWEQFF; DNA: TGCAGTGTCCGCAATAGCGGGAGGGCCTGGGAGCAGTTCTTC
D: .; V: TRBV6-1; size: .; J: TRBJ1-5; CDR3: CASSEGRLDTQPQHF; DNA: TGTGCCAGCAGTGAAGGACGGCTGGATACCCAGCCCCAGCATTTT
D: TRBD2; V: TRBV20-1; size: .; J: TRBJ2-1; CDR3: CSAPAGTRIENEQFF; DNA: TGCAGTGCGCCTGCCGGGACTAGAATTGAGAATGAGCAGTTCTTC
D: .; V: TRBV12-3/TRBV12-4; size: few; J: TRBJ2-5; CDR3: CASSLRDTAPQETQYF; DNA: TGTGCCAGCAGTTTGCGGGACACGGCCCCTCAAGAGACCCAGTACTTC
D: TRBD1; V: TRBV7-2; size: .; J: TRBJ1-6; CDR3: CASSPGTGGRSSYNSPLHF; DNA: TGTGCCAGCAGCCCCGGGACAGGGGGCCGTAGCTCCTATAATTCACCCCTCCACTTT
D: .; V: TRBV11-3; size: .; J: TRBJ1-1; CDR3: CASSLGGPAGTTEAFF; DNA: TGTGCCAGCAGCTTAGGTGGTCCGGCGGGAACCACTGAAGCTTTCTTT
D: TRBD2; V: TRBV7-2; size: many; J: TRBJ2-1; CDR3: CASSVTSGRVRNEQFF; DNA: TGTGCCAGCAGCGTGACTAGCGGGAGGGTTAGGAATGAGCAGTTCTTC
D: .; V: TRBV6-1; size: .; J: TRBJ2-1; CDR3: CAISPNPYNEQFF; DNA: TGTGCCATCTCACCCAATCCCTACAATGAGCAGTTCTTC
D: TRBD1; V: TRBV29-1; size: .; J: TRBJ2-3; CDR3: CSVSRTGKGDTQYF; DNA: TGCAGCGTTAGTAGGACAGGGAAGGGAGATACGCAGTATTTT
D: .; V: TRBV2; size: .; J: TRBJ1-1; CDR3: CASRVVGEGTEAFF; DNA: TGTGCCAGCAGGGTGGTAGGGGAGGGGACTGAAGCTTTCTTT